A single sample gave rise to the 8 T cell receptor beta chains below, sequenced in a study of Graves' ophthalmopathy and Graves' hyperthyroidism. RNA transcripts provided the template for amplifying TCR beta CDR3 regions. HTBI-primed RT-PCR formed the first round, and a multiplex PCR formed the second. TCRdb reanalysed the multiplex PCR reads using MiXCR and keeps one entry per CDR3 protein. The sample carries roughly 480,000 distinct CDR3 sequences, 13% to 15% recorded once. Specimen: blood. Source of these receptors: a woman younger than 45 with Graves' ophthalmopathy.

The V gene is TRBV28, the J gene TRBJ2-7; D uncertain. Trimming stripped 5 bases from V and 6 bases from J, with 11 bases between. Germline values: CDR1 MDHEN, CDR2 SYDVKM. This CDR3 contains 12 residues. CDR3 coding DNA: TGTGCCAGCAGTCCCAACCTCCTCGAGCAGTACTTC. It encodes CASSPNLLEQYF. Combining the CDR3 with reference TRBV28 and TRBJ2-7 gives the whole variable domain DVKVTQSSRYLVKRTGEKVFLECVQDMDHENMFWYRQDPGLGLRLIYFSYDVKMKEKGDIPEGYSVSREKKERFSLILESASTNQTSMYLCASSPNLLEQYFGPGTRLTVT.

This clonotype has ten or more counts. This chain links TRBV11-1 with TRBJ2-7, with 7 bases aligning to TRBD1. The germline CDR1 and CDR2 sequences are SGHAT and FQDESV (reference sequence). V trimming: 2 bases; J trimming: 4 bases; junction bases outside the gene matches: 5. The CDR3 length is 14 residues. The DNA of the CDR3 is TGTGCCAGCAGCTTAAATCGACAGGGTTACGAGCAGTACTTC. This codes for CASSLNRQGYEQYF.

This clonotype was observed many times. The J gene is TRBJ1-2, the V gene TRBV6-1; no clear D. V lost 4 bases to trimming and J lost 4 bases, with 10 bases between them. The CDR3 has 13 residues. CDR1 and CDR2 from the germline V gene are MNHNS and SASEGT. The CDR3 bases are TGTGCCAGCAGTGTAGAGGCCCTCTATGGCTACACCTTC. It encodes CASSVEALYGYTF.

In this sample, this clonotype turned up many times. The chain employs TRBV6-5 and TRBJ1-5, with D possibly being TRBD1 (6 bases). CDR3 length: 14 residues. V was clipped by 2 bases and J by 6 bases, with 11 bases between them. Germline values: CDR1 MNHEY, CDR2 SVGAGI. The CDR3 is CASSYLTGSQPQHF. Here the CDR3 DNA reads TGTGCCAGCAGTTACCTTACAGGGTCTCAGCCCCAGCATTTT.

This clonotype was counted at least ten times. This rearrangement joins TRBV6-1 to TRBJ1-2; 7 positions match TRBD1. The CDR3 totals 13 residues. V dropped 3 bases and J dropped 7; count of bases not matched to a gene: 5. Germline V lookup: CDR1 MNHNS, CDR2 SASEGT. CDR3 residues: CASSERQGSGYTF. The DNA for the CDR3 is TGTGCCAGCAGTGAGAGACAGGGAAGTGGCTACACCTTC.

This clonotype was observed a handful of times. The chain links TRBV20-1 to TRBJ2-5; possible D gene TRBD1, 6 bases. Per the germline V gene, CDR1 is DFQATT and CDR2 is SNEGSKA (reference sequence). CDR3 length: 14 residues. V lost 2 bases to trimming and J lost 5 bases, with 15 bases between them. The CDR3 DNA sequence: TGCAGTGCTAGATCCCTACAGGGTGGGGAGACCCAGTACTTC. Translating gives CSARSLQGGETQYF.

This clonotype was found a few times. V usage is TRBV11-2 and J usage is TRBJ1-1, with D unclear. Trimming took off 0 bases at V and 1 base at J, with 12 bases between the two ends. This CDR3 contains 16 residues. Germline V gives CDR1 SGHAT, CDR2 FQNNGV. This CDR3 reads CASSLDREGWNTEAFF. CDR3 bases: TGTGCCAGCAGCTTAGATCGGGAGGGCTGGAACACTGAAGCTTTCTTT.

This clonotype was counted a few times. The chain recombines TRBV19 with TRBJ2-5; no reliable D call. This CDR3 has 9 amino acids. CDR1 is LNHDA, CDR2 SQIVND, per germline (reference sequence). Trimming left V 8 bases short and J 11 bases short, with 9 bases between. CDR3 sequence: CASAALQYF. The CDR3 DNA sequence: TGTGCCAGTGCGGCGTTGCAGTACTTC.